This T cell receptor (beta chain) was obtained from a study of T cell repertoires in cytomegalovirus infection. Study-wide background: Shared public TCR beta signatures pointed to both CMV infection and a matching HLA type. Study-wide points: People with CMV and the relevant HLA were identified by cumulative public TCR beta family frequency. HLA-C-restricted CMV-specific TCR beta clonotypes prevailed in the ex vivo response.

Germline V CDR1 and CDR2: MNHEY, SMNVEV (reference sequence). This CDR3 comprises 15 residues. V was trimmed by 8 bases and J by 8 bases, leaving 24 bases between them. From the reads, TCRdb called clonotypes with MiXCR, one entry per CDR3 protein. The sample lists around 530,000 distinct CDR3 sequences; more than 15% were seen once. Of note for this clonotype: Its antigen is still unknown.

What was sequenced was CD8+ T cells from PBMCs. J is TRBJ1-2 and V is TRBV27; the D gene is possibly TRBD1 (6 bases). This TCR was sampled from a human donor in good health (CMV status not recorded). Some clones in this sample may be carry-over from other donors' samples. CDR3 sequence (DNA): TGTGCCAGCGCGGGCGAGCGGAGGACAGTAGGAGGCTACACCTTC. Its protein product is CASAGERRTVGGYTF.